This is a list of T cell receptor beta chains from one sample in a study of cytomegalovirus exposure and HLA in healthy donors. Some clones are missing from TCRdb's copy, which holds only in-frame ones; the method was immunoSEQ multiplex PCR. The sample carries over 50,000 clones, 95% to 97% recorded once. The sequenced sample consisted of PBMCs. The receptor source for this set is a woman in her late teens or twenties in good health and CMV-seronegative. CDR3s include the opening cysteine and the closing phenylalanine or tryptophan. D genes are given only for firm matches. For some rows the clone size is stated as once, few or many, or as a class when expanded; others skip it.

-,-,TRBV5-4,TRBJ2-1,TGTGCCAGCAGCCCAGCCGGGACTGCAGCAGTTGAGGAGCAGTTCTTC,CASSPAGTAAVEEQFF
TRBD2,-,TRBV9,TRBJ2-5,TGTGCCAGCAGCCCCCGACTAGCGGGGGAGACCCAGTACTTC,CASSPRLAGETQYF
TRBD1,-,TRBV9,TRBJ1-3,TGTGCCAGCAGCACGACCCCCGGGACAGGGGGCTCTGGAAACACCATATATTTT,CASSTTPGTGGSGNTIYF
TRBD2,-,TRBV7-3,TRBJ2-1,TGTGCCAGCAGCTTAAGGACTAGCGGGGGGGCCTACAATGAGCAGTTCTTC,CASSLRTSGGAYNEQFF
-,-,TRBV28,TRBJ2-3,TGTGCCAGCAGCCCCCTGGGGGCCTTCGGCACAGATACGCAGTATTTT,CASSPLGAFGTDTQYF
TRBD1,-,TRBV19,TRBJ2-1,TGTGCCAGTATCTCCCGGCCAGGGGGCTACAATGAGCAGTTCTTC,CASISRPGGYNEQFF
TRBD1,-,TRBV18,TRBJ2-5,TGTGCCAGCTCACTCGGGACAGCTCAAGAGACCCAGTACTTC,CASSLGTAQETQYF
TRBD1,once,TRBV6-5,TRBJ1-5,TGTGCCAGCAGTTCCGGGACAGTTCGCAATCAGCCCCAGCATTTT,CASSSGTVRNQPQHF
-,-,TRBV19,TRBJ1-5,TGTGCCAGTAGTATAAATGGGGACATCGTGAATCAGCCCCAGCATTTT,CASSINGDIVNQPQHF
-,-,TRBV18,TRBJ1-2,TGTGCCAGCTCACCTACGACAGAGGACTATGGCTACACCTTC,CASSPTTEDYGYTF
TRBD1,-,TRBV7-2,TRBJ2-1,TGTGCCACCCTTGGGGGGGGACAGGGAATTTGGGAGCAGTTCTTC,CATLGGGQGIWEQFF
TRBD1,-,TRBV18,TRBJ1-3,TGTGCCAGCTCACCAAAGACAGGGGGATTCTCTGGAAACACCATATATTTT,CASSPKTGGFSGNTIYF
TRBD2,-,TRBV29-1,TRBJ2-3,TGCAGCGTTGAGTCTTTTAGGACTAGGCCAGATACGCAGTATTTT,CSVESFRTRPDTQYF
-,-,TRBV7-7,TRBJ1-4,TGTGCTAGCAGCTTAGCGCTACGGGGGGTCGCTGAAAAACTGTTTTTT,CASSLALRGVAEKLFF
TRBD1,once,TRBV2,TRBJ2-7,TGTGCCACCCGGGACAGTCCCTTGGGCGAGCAGTACTTC,CATRDSPLGEQYF
-,-,TRBV11-2,TRBJ2-1,TGTGCCAGCAGCCAACTCCGGGTCTCCTACAATGAGCAGTTCTTC,CASSQLRVSYNEQFF
TRBD1,-,TRBV4-3,TRBJ2-7,TGCGCCAGCAGCCCCCGGGACAGGGGGGGCTACGAGCAGTACTTC,CASSPRDRGGYEQYF
TRBD1,-,TRBV11-3,TRBJ2-1,TGTGCCAGCAGCGTAACGGGACAGTCTAGTGAGCAGTTCTTC,CASSVTGQSSEQFF
-,-,TRBV30,TRBJ2-5,TGTGCCCGTACAGGGAGTGGTCAAGAGACCCAGTACTTC,CARTGSGQETQYF
-,-,TRBV29-1,TRBJ1-2,TGCAGCGCCCAAAGGGGGGGAGGCTACACCTTC,CSAQRGGGYTF
-,-,TRBV7-9,TRBJ1-4,TGTGCCAGCAGCGAAGGGACAACGGATGAAAAACTGTTTTTT,CASSEGTTDEKLFF
-,-,TRBV29-1,TRBJ1-2,TGCAGCGTTGGGGCCCACGCACGGGGGTTCTCTGGCTACACCTTC,CSVGAHARGFSGYTF
TRBD2,-,TRBV5-8,TRBJ2-1,TGTGCCAGCAGCTTGGGCGGGAGTGAGTACAATGAGCAGTTCTTC,CASSLGGSEYNEQFF
TRBD2,-,TRBV11-3,TRBJ2-3,TGTGCCAGCAGCTTAGGGCTAGCGGCCACAGATACGCAGTATTTT,CASSLGLAATDTQYF
TRBD1,once,TRBV7-3,TRBJ1-5,TGTGCCAGCAGCCTCCTCAGGGGGCAGCCCCAGCATTTT,CASSLLRGQPQHF
TRBD2,-,TRBV11-3,TRBJ2-5,TGTGCCAGCAGCAACCCCTTTCCCCACCCTAGCGGCCAAGAGACCCAGTACTTC,CASSNPFPHPSGQETQYF
-,-,TRBV5-4,TRBJ2-1,TGTGCCAGCAGCTTCCGGACAGATTACAATGAGCAGTTCTTC,CASSFRTDYNEQFF
TRBD2,-,TRBV6-1,TRBJ2-3,TGTGCCAGCACCGGACTAGCGGGGCCAGATACGCAGTATTTT,CASTGLAGPDTQYF
TRBD2,-,TRBV28,TRBJ2-5,TGTGCCAGCAGTCTCGGGACTAGCGGGAGGGGGTTGGAGACCCAGTACTTC,CASSLGTSGRGLETQYF
TRBD2,-,TRBV5-1,TRBJ2-5,TGCGCCAGCAGCTTTGTCGGTGGGGCGGGAGTTGGGGAGACCCAGTACTTC,CASSFVGGAGVGETQYF
TRBD1,-,TRBV5-1,TRBJ2-7,TGCGCCAGCAGCCACTGGCCGGGACAGGCACCTGGCTCCTACGAGCAGTACTTC,CASSHWPGQAPGSYEQYF
-,-,TRBV5-4,TRBJ1-1,TGTGCCAGCAGCTTGGGGGGCGGACGGCCCCGCACTGAAGCTTTCTTT,CASSLGGGRPRTEAFF
TRBD2,-,TRBV6-1,TRBJ2-1,TGTGCCAGCAGTGAGGATTCCCCGGGACTAGCGGGAGGGGCCTACAATGAGCAGTTCTTC,CASSEDSPGLAGGAYNEQFF
TRBD2,-,TRBV29-1,TRBJ2-1,TGCAGCGTCCCCACTAGCGGGAGGGGGTTGGATGAGCAGTTCTTC,CSVPTSGRGLDEQFF
-,-,TRBV6-6,TRBJ2-1,TGTGCCAGCAGGGGGCCCCTATCCGGGAATGAGCAGTTCTTC,CASRGPLSGNEQFF
TRBD1,-,TRBV10-2,TRBJ1-1,TGCGCCAGCGGTCAGGGGGCTGGGACTGAAGCTTTCTTT,CASGQGAGTEAFF
-,-,TRBV21-1,TRBJ1-5,TGTGCCAGCAGCAAAGAGGTGGGTGGGACAGGGTTCCCCTATAGCAATCAGCCCCAGCATTTT,CASSKEVGGTGFPYSNQPQHF
TRBD1,-,TRBV5-6,TRBJ1-1,TGTGCCAGCAGCCCCACCCCAGGGGGAACGGCTGAAGCTTTCTTT,CASSPTPGGTAEAFF
-,-,TRBV5-5,TRBJ1-1,TGTGCCAGCAGTCTAATCCGGGTCAACGCTGAAGCTTTCTTT,CASSLIRVNAEAFF
-,-,TRBV29-1,TRBJ2-1,TGCAGCGTCCCAAGGGGGGGGGCTTGGGATGAGCAGTTCTTC,CSVPRGGAWDEQFF
-,-,TRBV29-1,TRBJ1-3,TGCAGCGTTGTGGGGAGGGAGCGGTTCTCTGGAAACACCATATATTTT,CSVVGRERFSGNTIYF
-,-,TRBV6-5,TRBJ2-2,TGTGCCAGCAGTTACGAGCGGTTACCCACCGGGGAGCTGTTTTTT,CASSYERLPTGELFF
-,-,TRBV30,TRBJ1-5,TGTGCCTGGAGTGGGCAGGGCTTGGGCAATCAGCCCCAGCATTTT,CAWSGQGLGNQPQHF
-,-,TRBV5-6,TRBJ2-4,TGTGCCAGCAGCCCCAACAGCCAAGCCAAAAACATTCAGTACTTC,CASSPNSQAKNIQYF
TRBD1,once,TRBV30,TRBJ1-4,TGTGCCTGGAGTGCCACCCCAGGGGGCGGGTGGGAAAAACTGTTTTTT,CAWSATPGGGWEKLFF
-,-,TRBV7-9,TRBJ2-5,TGTGCCAGCAGCTTTAGGGGCAGGGATCAAGAGACCCAGTACTTC,CASSFRGRDQETQYF
-,-,TRBV4-1,TRBJ1-2,TGCGCCACCAAACGGACAGCCTTAGCTAACTATGGCTACACCTTC,CATKRTALANYGYTF
-,-,TRBV7-9,TRBJ1-2,TGTGCCAGCAGCCCACAGGGCACGGATGGCTACACCTTC,CASSPQGTDGYTF
TRBD1,-,TRBV6-5,TRBJ1-2,TGTGCCAGCAGTGGGACAGGGTTTTATGGCTACACCTTC,CASSGTGFYGYTF